The 10 T cell receptor beta chains below were found in one sample sequenced in a study of T cells after yellow fever vaccination (dated by TCRdb to about 2019). This specimen's treatment or condition label, interpreted: live attenuated yellow fever vaccine strain. To prepare the library, 5' RACE was applied. Sequencing was performed on an Illumina HiSeq 2500. TCRdb handled the public reads itself, with Q25 trimming in fastp and clone calling in MiXCR, and kept productive beta chains. Identical CDR3 protein sequences are pooled into one entry, listed with their most common genes and DNA. Here the sample has under 70,000 distinct CDR3 sequences; approximately 6.9% occur a single time. 30% to 40% of the sample comes from the top ten. The sample in question was CD8+ T cells sorted from PBMCs, obtained on the day of the first yellow fever vaccination. The source is a man aged 18 to 30 who received the YFV17D yellow fever vaccine.

This clonotype showed up many times. This sequence joins TRBV4-1 and TRBJ1-5; possibly TRBD1 for D (6 bases). Trimming took off 4 bases at V and 5 bases at J, with 15 bases between the two ends. CDR3 length equals 15 residues. The V gene's germline CDR1 is MGHRA and CDR2 YSYEKL. Here the CDR3 reads CASSLQAGADQPQHF. The CDR3 DNA is TGCGCCAGCAGCCTCCAGGCAGGGGCCGATCAGCCCCAGCATTTT.

This chain links TRBV19 with TRBJ2-7, with D perhaps matching TRBD1 (6 bases). The CDR3 contains 14 residues. Germline V gene lookup returns CDR1 LNHDA and CDR2 SQIVND (reference sequence). V dropped 2 bases and J dropped 5 bases, with 13 bases sitting between them. CDR3 nucleotides: TGTGCCAGTAGTATAACGGGACAAACCCACGAGCAGTACTTC. Translated: CASSITGQTHEQYF.

This chain uses TRBV10-3 with TRBJ1-3; D is possibly TRBD1 (5 bases). The V and J ends lost 4 bases and 0 bases respectively, with 10 bases between them. Germline assignment: CDR1 ENHRY and CDR2 SYGVKD. CDR3 length equals 15 residues. CDR3 nucleotides: TGTGCCATCAGTGTTGGGACCCACTCTGGAAACACCATATATTTT. This translates into CAISVGTHSGNTIYF.

At least ten counts were recorded for this clonotype. This chain uses TRBV4-1 with TRBJ2-5; 12 nucleotides match TRBD1. From germline, CDR1 is MGHRA and CDR2 YSYEKL. V gave up 4 bases and J gave up 4 bases; unmatched junction bases: 7. CDR3 length: 16 residues. CDR3 nucleotides: TGCGCCAGCAGCCCTCTGGGACAGGGGGCAGGAGAGACCCAGTACTTC. Translated, it gives CASSPLGQGAGETQYF.

The sample holds many counts of this clonotype. The chain employs TRBV20-1 and TRBJ2-7, with TRBD1 identical over 9 bases. The CDR3 totals 16 residues. V dropped 1 base and J dropped 4; count of bases not matched to a gene: 11. The germline CDR1 and CDR2 sequences are DFQATT and SNEGSKA (reference sequence). CDR3 sequence reads: CSARGGTGFPTYEQYV. CDR3 in DNA: TGCAGTGCTAGAGGCGGGACAGGGTTCCCGACATACGAGCAGTACGTC.

A few counts support this clonotype. V and J are TRBV6-2 or TRBV6-3 and TRBJ1-1; D remains ambiguous. The CDR3 sequence is 15 residues long. V shed 6 bases and J shed 1 base, with 15 bases lying between them. CDR1 is MNHEY and CDR2 is SVGEGT in the germline V gene. The CDR3, as DNA: TGTGCCAGCAGCCGCAACCGGGATAGGAACACTGAAGCTTTCTTT. It encodes CASSRNRDRNTEAFF.

The table lists this clonotype with many counts. The chain uses TRBV9 and TRBJ2-1; 11 bases fit TRBD1. J was trimmed by 2 bases and V by 0 bases; bases with no gene match: 4. Germline V gene sequence: CDR1 SGDLS, CDR2 YYNGEE. The CDR3 is 17 amino acids. CDR3 DNA sequence: TGTGCCAGCAGCGTAGCTCGGGACAGGGGGACCTACAATGAGCAGTTCTTC. Amino acids: CASSVARDRGTYNEQFF. Complete variable domain (other parts from reference TRBV9 and TRBJ2-1): DSGVTQTPKHLITATGQRVTLRCSPRSGDLSVYWYQQSLDQGLQFLIQYYNGEERAKGNILERFSAQQFPDLHSELNLSSLELGDSALYFCASSVARDRGTYNEQFFGPGTRLTVL.

In this sample, this clonotype turned up many times. The CDR3 DNA follows: TGTGCCAGCAGCCAAGACCGGAGGAAGGGACCTAATGAAAAACTGTTTTTT. The encoded protein is CASSQDRRKGPNEKLFF. The rearrangement links TRBV4-2 to TRBJ1-4; D perhaps matches TRBD1 (5 bases). V lost 0 bases and J lost 3, with 14 bases in between. Germline-derived CDR1 and CDR2 are LGHNA and YNFKEQ. The CDR3 runs to 17 residues.

Only a few counts were recorded for this clonotype. The chain combines TRBV27 with TRBJ1-1; D unresolved. The CDR3 extends over 14 amino acids. Germline V gene lookup returns CDR1 MNHEY and CDR2 SMNVEV (reference sequence). V lost 5 bases, J lost 2 bases, and 12 bases lay in between. The CDR3 DNA sequence: TGTGCCAGCAGTCTTAGGACCTTTAACACTGAAGCTTTCTTT. It codes for CASSLRTFNTEAFF.

This clonotype has a count of ten or more. The chain's CDR3 is CASTTVAGGLNEQFF. The CDR3 DNA reads as TGTGCCAGCACCACGGTGGCGGGGGGGCTCAATGAGCAGTTCTTC. The chain recombines TRBV3-1 with TRBJ2-1; 9 bases fit TRBD2. The CDR3 runs 15 residues. Trimming took 7 bases from V and 6 from J; bases not matched to a gene: 10. Germline assignment: CDR1 LGHDT and CDR2 YNNKEL (reference sequence).